These 6 T cell receptor beta chains were all obtained from the same sample, sequenced in a study of blood T cell repertoires in COVID-19. Sequencing used immunoSEQ multiplex PCR; TCRdb keeps in-frame clones, though not all of them. The data contain about 280,000 clones, 65% to 90% of them singletons. Material: peripheral blood. These receptors all come from a human donor in a cohort sampled during active COVID-19.

The V and J genes are TRBV29-1 and TRBJ1-2; possibly TRBD1 for D (5 bases). Trimming pared 2 bases from V and 1 base from J, leaving 14 bases between. Germline V lookup: CDR1 SQVTM, CDR2 ANQGSEA. The CDR3 extends over 15 amino acids. The CDR3 bases are TGCAGCGTTGAACAGGGCCTCGGCCTTAACTATGGCTACACCTTC. It codes for CSVEQGLGLNYGYTF.

A single count supports this clone. This chain joins TRBV6-4 and TRBJ1-2; D may be TRBD1 (6 bases). The V gene lost 1 base and the J gene lost 8 bases, with 8 bases spanning the gap. Germline V gene lookup returns CDR1 MRHNA and CDR2 SNTAGT. The CDR3 loop spans 12 amino acids. The CDR3, as DNA: TGTGCCAGCAGTGACTTGACAGGAGGCTACACCTTC. This encodes CASSDLTGGYTF.

This rearrangement joins TRBV4-1 to TRBJ1-1; 8 nucleotides agree with TRBD1. Germline loops: CDR1 MGHRA, CDR2 YSYEKL. Trimming at V came to 3 bases and at J to 5 bases, leaving 8 bases not matched to a gene. The CDR3 covers 15 residues. The CDR3 loop reads CASSQGGRDRTEAFF. The CDR3, as DNA: TGCGCCAGCAGCCAGGGGGGCCGGGACAGGACTGAAGCTTTCTTT.

The V gene is TRBV18, the J gene TRBJ1-4; D unresolved. The CDR3 totals 13 residues. Trimming cost V 1 base and J 7 bases, with 7 bases left between them. From germline, CDR1 is KGHSH and CDR2 LQKENI. The CDR3 DNA reads as TGTGCCAGCTCACCACAGCCGGTTGAAAAACTGTTTTTT. This gives the protein CASSPQPVEKLFF.

The gene calls are TRBV2 and TRBJ2-1, with 7 bases matching TRBD2. The V gene's germline CDR1 is SNHLY and CDR2 FYNNEI. V shed 7 bases and J 0 bases; nucleotides not matched to a gene: 12. The CDR3 loop spans 17 amino acids. The chain's CDR3 is CASNPSWGGSSYNEQFF. DNA for the CDR3: TGTGCCAGCAATCCCAGTTGGGGGGGGAGCTCCTACAATGAGCAGTTCTTC.

V gene TRBV9 combines with J gene TRBJ2-3; 11 bases line up with TRBD2. Trimming removed 4 bases from V and 10 bases from J; junction bases left unmatched: 23. Germline assignment: CDR1 SGDLS and CDR2 YYNGEE. The CDR3 has 19 amino acids. The CDR3 spells CASSPQAPHLAGGLDAQYF. In DNA form, the CDR3 reads TGTGCCAGCAGCCCCCAAGCGCCTCATCTAGCGGGGGGCTTGGATGCGCAGTATTTT.